A selection of T cell receptor beta chains follows, all from one sample in a study of shared clonotypes between healthy human individuals. Produced via immunoSEQ multiplex PCR; TCRdb's table is partial and in-frame only. The repertoire holds 2 million to 2.5 million clones, with about 95% as singletons. Sequenced sample: naive CD8+ T cells sorted from blood. The receptors derive from a man in his late teens or twenties in good health. Both conserved end residues are part of each CDR3. D genes are given only for firm matches. Only part of the rows carry a size: once, few, many, or a class if the clone is expanded.

>-|15|TRBD1|TRBV5-4|TRBJ1-1
TGTGCCAGCAGCTGGGACAGGGGTGGAAACACTGAAGCTTTCTTT
CASSWDRGGNTEAFF
>-|15|-|TRBV4-1|TRBJ1-2
TGCGCCAGCAGCCAAGATCTAGGACTTGGCTATGGCTACACCTTC
CASSQDLGLGYGYTF
>-|15|-|TRBV9|TRBJ2-2
TGTGCCAGCAGCAGTACAGGGTCGAACACCGGGGAGCTGTTTTTT
CASSSTGSNTGELFF
>-|16|TRBD2|TRBV7-8|TRBJ2-7
TGTGCCAGCAGCGCCGGACTAGCGGGGACCACCTACGAGCAGTACTTC
CASSAGLAGTTYEQYF
>-|11|-|TRBV2|TRBJ2-7
TGTGCCAGCAGTAGAGGGTCCGAGCAGTACTTC
CASSRGSEQYF
>-|19|TRBD1|TRBV6-1|TRBJ2-1
TGTGCCAGCAGTGCCTCGGGGACAGGGGGTCTTAGCTCCTACAATGAGCAGTTCTTC
CASSASGTGGLSSYNEQFF
>-|16|TRBD2|TRBV27|TRBJ2-3
TGTGCCAGCAGTTTATTAGCGGGGGATAGCACAGATACGCAGTATTTT
CASSLLAGDSTDTQYF
>-|15|TRBD2|TRBV2|TRBJ2-7
TGTGCCAGCAGGAAGACTAGCGGGAGTACCTACGAGCAGTACTTC
CASRKTSGSTYEQYF
>-|17|TRBD2|TRBV28|TRBJ2-3
TGTGCCAGCAGTTTATACGTTAGCGGGGGGCTCACAGATACGCAGTATTTT
CASSLYVSGGLTDTQYF
>-|11|-|TRBV29-1|TRBJ2-7
TGCAGCGTTGACCGGGGCTACGAGCAGTACTTC
CSVDRGYEQYF
>-|14|-|TRBV5-1|TRBJ2-1
TGCGCCAGCAGCTTGGTGCCCTGGGGCAATGAGCAGTTCTTC
CASSLVPWGNEQFF
>-|15|-|TRBV4-1|TRBJ1-6
TGCGCCACGGGCGTGAGGAGCTCCTATAATTCACCCCTCCACTTT
CATGVRSSYNSPLHF
>-|13|-|TRBV6-6|TRBJ1-2
TGTGCCAGCAGTACCGGGACAATGTATGGCTACACCTTC
CASSTGTMYGYTF
>-|15|-|TRBV19|TRBJ2-7
TGTGCCAGTAGTATAGCAGGGGGGGGTAACTACGAGCAGTACTTC
CASSIAGGGNYEQYF
>-|17|-|TRBV4-2|TRBJ2-2
TGTGCCAGCAGCCCTCGGGGCAACGGGGAAAGGATCGGGGAGCTGTTTTTT
CASSPRGNGERIGELFF
>-|15|TRBD2|TRBV5-5|TRBJ2-7
TGTGCCAGCAGCTTGGGACTAGCAGCCGCCTACGAGCAGTACTTC
CASSLGLAAAYEQYF
>-|11|-|TRBV30|TRBJ2-7
TGTGCCTGGAGCCCAGGCAGCGAGCAGTACTTC
CAWSPGSEQYF
>-|17|TRBD1|TRBV7-9|TRBJ2-7
TGTGCCAGCAGCGCAATTAGCCTGGGACAGGGGGCCTACGAGCAGTACTTC
CASSAISLGQGAYEQYF
>-|17|TRBD1|TRBV11-2|TRBJ2-1
TGTGCCAGCAGCCCCTGGACAGGGGCGAACTCCTACAATGAGCAGTTCTTC
CASSPWTGANSYNEQFF
>-|13|-|TRBV28|TRBJ1-5
TGTGCCAGCAGCCAAGGGTCGGTCATGACCCAGCATTTT
CASSQGSVMTQHF
>-|11|-|TRBV20-1|TRBJ2-7
TGCAGTGCTGGGAGCTCCTACGAGCAGTACTTC
CSAGSSYEQYF
>-|14|-|TRBV9|TRBJ1-1
TGTGCCAGCAGCGTAGGCGGTCTAGGGACTGAAGCTTTCTTT
CASSVGGLGTEAFF
>-|14|-|TRBV6-5|TRBJ1-5
TGTGCCAGCAGTTACGGGCAGTTCACGGGGCCCCAGCATTTT
CASSYGQFTGPQHF
>-|17|-|TRBV27|TRBJ2-3
TGTGCCAGCAGTCCTTTGGCAGGGGGGCGAGGCACAGATACGCAGTATTTT
CASSPLAGGRGTDTQYF
>-|15|-|TRBV12-5|TRBJ2-7
TGTGCTAGTGGCCCCGGGTGGGGGGCTGGTTACGAGCAGTACTTC
CASGPGWGAGYEQYF
>-|17|-|TRBV9|TRBJ2-1
TGTGCCAGCAGCGGACGCACCGGGACAAAGTCCTACAATGAGCAGTTCTTC
CASSGRTGTKSYNEQFF
>-|15|TRBD1|TRBV4-3|TRBJ2-7
TGCGCCAGCAGCCAAGATTCGACAGGGTCCTACGAGCAGTACTTC
CASSQDSTGSYEQYF
>once|15|-|TRBV7-8|TRBJ2-7
TGTGCCAGCAGCTTAGTGGGGGGCGCTTCCTACGAGCAGTACTTC
CASSLVGGASYEQYF
>-|19|TRBD2|TRBV4-3|TRBJ2-3
TGCGCCAGCAGCCATGGACTAGCGGGATCTATCACACCCACAGATACGCAGTATTTT
CASSHGLAGSITPTDTQYF
>-|15|-|TRBV28|TRBJ2-5
TGTGCCAGCAGTTTTAGTCAAACCTACCAAGAGACCCAGTACTTC
CASSFSQTYQETQYF
>-|16|TRBD2|TRBV27|TRBJ2-1
TGTGCCAGCAGTAATAGTGGGCTAGCGGGCTACAATGAGCAGTTCTTC
CASSNSGLAGYNEQFF
>-|14|-|TRBV18|TRBJ1-2
TGTGCCAGCTCACCAAAGGACAGATACTATGGCTACACCTTC
CASSPKDRYYGYTF
>-|15|TRBD2|TRBV5-5|TRBJ2-7
TGTGCCAGCAGCTTGGATAGTAGCGGGAGCTACGAGCAGTACTTC
CASSLDSSGSYEQYF
>-|14|-|TRBV6-1|TRBJ2-1
TGTGCCAGCAGAGTTCGGGACCAATACAATGAGCAGTTCTTC
CASRVRDQYNEQFF
>-|14|-|TRBV19|TRBJ1-2
TGTGCCAGTAGTATCCAGGGAGAGTCTTATGGCTACACCTTC
CASSIQGESYGYTF
>-|17|TRBD1|TRBV28|TRBJ2-7
TGTGCCAGCAGACCCACCTTTATCCGGGACAGGGGTTACGAGCAGTACTTC
CASRPTFIRDRGYEQYF
>-|19|TRBD2|TRBV13|TRBJ2-3
TGTGCCAGCAGCAAGGCGGGACTAGCGGGTTTAAGTCGGGTAGATACGCAGTATTTT
CASSKAGLAGLSRVDTQYF
>once|13|-|TRBV5-4|TRBJ1-2
TGTGCCAGCACCCGGGAAAATAGGGATGGCTACACCTTC
CASTRENRDGYTF
>few|12|-|TRBV7-2|TRBJ2-7
TGTGCCAGCAGCCCCACGGGGTACGAGCAGTACTTC
CASSPTGYEQYF
>-|15|-|TRBV15|TRBJ1-1
TGTGCCACCAGCAGAGATCTGGCAGTGAACACTGAAGCTTTCTTT
CATSRDLAVNTEAFF
>-|17|-|TRBV15|TRBJ1-3
TGTGCCACCAGCAGAGAGGCGCAGGAGCCTAGAGGAAACACCATATATTTT
CATSREAQEPRGNTIYF
>-|18|TRBD2|TRBV29-1|TRBJ2-6
TGCAGCGTTGAAGATCTAGCGGGAGGGCCAGCAGGGGCCAACGTCCTGACTTTC
CSVEDLAGGPAGANVLTF
>-|14|-|TRBV6-6|TRBJ2-1
TGTGCCAGCAGTTACGATCCCTCCTACAATGAGCAGTTCTTC
CASSYDPSYNEQFF
>-|15|-|TRBV11-2|TRBJ1-4
TGTGCCAGCAGCTTAGGGCAGGGGAGGAGGGAAAAACTGTTTTTT
CASSLGQGRREKLFF
>-|12|-|TRBV7-9|TRBJ1-2
TGTGCCAGCAGCTTAATCGCCTATGGCTACACCTTC
CASSLIAYGYTF
>-|17|-|TRBV4-1|TRBJ2-3
TGCGCCAGCAGCCAAGATTCGAGAATGAAAAGCACAGATACGCAGTATTTT
CASSQDSRMKSTDTQYF
>-|14|-|TRBV30|TRBJ2-7
TGTGCCTGGACCCCCGGGACCCGGGCCTACGAGCAGTACTTC
CAWTPGTRAYEQYF
>-|17|TRBD2|TRBV9|TRBJ2-3
TGTGCCAGCAGCGACCCGCTTGGAGCGGGGCCCACAGATACGCAGTATTTT
CASSDPLGAGPTDTQYF
>-|11|TRBD2|TRBV10-3|TRBJ2-1
TGTGTTTCTAGCGGGGGCAATGAGCAGTTCTTC
CVSSGGNEQFF
>-|17|TRBD2|TRBV18|TRBJ2-2
TGTGCCAGCTCACCCCTTGGAGAAGCGGGACTTATCGGGGAGCTGTTTTTT
CASSPLGEAGLIGELFF
>-|15|TRBD1|TRBV5-6|TRBJ1-1
TGTGCCAGCATAGGACAGGGGATTTGGTACACTGAAGCTTTCTTT
CASIGQGIWYTEAFF
>-|14|-|TRBV28|TRBJ2-2
TGTGCCAGCAGTAATACAGGGAATGCCGGGGAGCTGTTTTTT
CASSNTGNAGELFF
>-|13|-|TRBV9|TRBJ1-1
TGTGCCAGCAGCGGAGCTTCCAGGGGAGAAGCTTTCTTT
CASSGASRGEAFF
>-|14|-|TRBV7-9|TRBJ2-3
TGTGCCAGCAGCCCACAAACTGTAACAGATACGCAGTATTTT
CASSPQTVTDTQYF
>-|14|TRBD1|TRBV6-5|TRBJ1-3
TGTGCCAGCAGTCTGGGACAGGGGGGAAACACCATATATTTT
CASSLGQGGNTIYF
>-|13|-|TRBV21-1|TRBJ1-5
TGTGCCAGCAGCAAACTCGACGGGCTGCCCCAGCATTTT
CASSKLDGLPQHF